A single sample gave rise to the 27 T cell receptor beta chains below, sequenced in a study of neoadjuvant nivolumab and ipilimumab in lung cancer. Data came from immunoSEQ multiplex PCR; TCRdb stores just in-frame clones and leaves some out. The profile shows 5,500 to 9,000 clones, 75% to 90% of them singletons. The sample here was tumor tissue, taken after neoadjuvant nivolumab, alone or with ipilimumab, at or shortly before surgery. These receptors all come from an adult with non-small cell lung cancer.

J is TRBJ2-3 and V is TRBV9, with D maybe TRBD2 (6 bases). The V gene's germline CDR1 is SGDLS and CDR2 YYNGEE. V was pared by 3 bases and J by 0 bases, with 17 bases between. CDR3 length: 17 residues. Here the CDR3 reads CASSGRGLGTSTDTQYF. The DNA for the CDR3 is TGTGCCAGCAGCGGGAGGGGTTTAGGGACTAGCACAGATACGCAGTATTTT.

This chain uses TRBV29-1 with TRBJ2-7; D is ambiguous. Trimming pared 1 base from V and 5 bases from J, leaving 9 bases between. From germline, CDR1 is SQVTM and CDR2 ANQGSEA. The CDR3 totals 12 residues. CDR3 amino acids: CSVEGIGDEQYF. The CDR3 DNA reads TGCAGCGTTGAAGGGATTGGGGACGAGCAGTACTTC.

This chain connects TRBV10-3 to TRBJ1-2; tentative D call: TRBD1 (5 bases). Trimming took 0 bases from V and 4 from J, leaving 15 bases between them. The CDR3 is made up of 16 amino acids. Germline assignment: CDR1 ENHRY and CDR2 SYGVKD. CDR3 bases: TGTGCCATCAGTGAGTCCGCTACAGGAGCTACCTATGGCTACACCTTC. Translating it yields CAISESATGATYGYTF.

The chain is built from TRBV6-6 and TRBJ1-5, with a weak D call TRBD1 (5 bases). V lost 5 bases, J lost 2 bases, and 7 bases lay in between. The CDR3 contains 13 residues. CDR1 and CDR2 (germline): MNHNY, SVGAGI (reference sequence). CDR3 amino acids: CASSRGRNQPQHF. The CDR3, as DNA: TGTGCCAGCAGTAGGGGTCGCAATCAGCCCCAGCATTTT.

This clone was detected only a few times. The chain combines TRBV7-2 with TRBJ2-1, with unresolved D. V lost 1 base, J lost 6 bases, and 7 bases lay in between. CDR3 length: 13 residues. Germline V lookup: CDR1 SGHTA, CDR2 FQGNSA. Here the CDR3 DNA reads TGTGCCAGCAGCTTAGGAATGTCCAATGAGCAGTTCTTC. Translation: CASSLGMSNEQFF.

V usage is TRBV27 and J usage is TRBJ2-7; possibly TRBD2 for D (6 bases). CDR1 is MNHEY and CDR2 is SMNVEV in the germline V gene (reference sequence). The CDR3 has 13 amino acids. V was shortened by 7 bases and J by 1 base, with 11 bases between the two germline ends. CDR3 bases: TGTGCCAGCACCCCAGCGGGTTCCTACGAGCAGTACTTC. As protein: CASTPAGSYEQYF.

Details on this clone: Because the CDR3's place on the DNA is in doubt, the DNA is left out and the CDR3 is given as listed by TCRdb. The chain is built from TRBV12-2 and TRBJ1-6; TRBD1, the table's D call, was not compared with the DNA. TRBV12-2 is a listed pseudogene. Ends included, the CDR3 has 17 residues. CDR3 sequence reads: CASPSDVGTGAFSPLHF.

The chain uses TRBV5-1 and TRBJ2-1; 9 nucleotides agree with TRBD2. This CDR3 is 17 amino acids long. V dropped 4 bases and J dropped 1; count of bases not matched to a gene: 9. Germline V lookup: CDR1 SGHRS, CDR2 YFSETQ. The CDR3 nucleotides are TGCGCCAGCAGCGGGATACTTAGCGGGGGATCCTACAATGAGCAGTTCTTC. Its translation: CASSGILSGGSYNEQFF.

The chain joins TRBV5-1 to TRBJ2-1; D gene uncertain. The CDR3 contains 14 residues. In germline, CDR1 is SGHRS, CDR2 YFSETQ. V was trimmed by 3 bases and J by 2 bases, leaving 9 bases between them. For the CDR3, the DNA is TGCGCCAGCAGCTATGAGGCTACCTACAATGAGCAGTTCTTC. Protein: CASSYEATYNEQFF.

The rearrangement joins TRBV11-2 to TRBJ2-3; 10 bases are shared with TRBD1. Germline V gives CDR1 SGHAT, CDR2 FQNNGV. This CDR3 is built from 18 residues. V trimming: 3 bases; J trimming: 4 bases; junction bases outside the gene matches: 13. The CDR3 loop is CASSFSGQGIGLSDTQYF. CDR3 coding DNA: TGTGCCAGCAGCTTTTCGGGACAGGGGATCGGTTTATCAGATACGCAGTATTTT.

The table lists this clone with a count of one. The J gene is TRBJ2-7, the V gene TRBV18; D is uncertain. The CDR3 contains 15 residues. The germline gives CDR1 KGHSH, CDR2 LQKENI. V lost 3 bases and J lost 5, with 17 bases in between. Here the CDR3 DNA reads TGTGCCAGCTCACCGCTTAACAGTAGGTTGCACGAGCAGTACTTC. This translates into CASSPLNSRLHEQYF. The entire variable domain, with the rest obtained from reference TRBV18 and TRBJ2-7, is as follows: NAGVMQNPRHLVRRRGQEARLRCSPMKGHSHVYWYRQLPEEGLKFMVYLQKENIIDESGMPKERFSAEFPKEGPSILRIQQVVRGDSAAYFCASSPLNSRLHEQYFGPGTRLTVT.

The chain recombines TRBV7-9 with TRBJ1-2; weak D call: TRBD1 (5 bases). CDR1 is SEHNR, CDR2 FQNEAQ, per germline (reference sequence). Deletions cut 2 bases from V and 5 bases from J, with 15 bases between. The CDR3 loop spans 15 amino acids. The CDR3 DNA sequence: TGTGCCAGCAGCTTACAAAGCGGGACGCCGTATGGCTACACCTTC. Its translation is CASSLQSGTPYGYTF.

CDR3: CSVEVGQGAKNIQYF. The CDR3 nucleotides read TGCAGCGTTGAAGTGGGACAGGGGGCCAAAAACATTCAGTACTTC. V and J are TRBV29-1 and TRBJ2-4; 10 nucleotides line up with TRBD1. With V trimmed by 1 base and J by 1 base, 1 base remained unmatched. This CDR3 is 15 amino acids long. Germline CDR1 and CDR2: SQVTM and ANQGSEA.

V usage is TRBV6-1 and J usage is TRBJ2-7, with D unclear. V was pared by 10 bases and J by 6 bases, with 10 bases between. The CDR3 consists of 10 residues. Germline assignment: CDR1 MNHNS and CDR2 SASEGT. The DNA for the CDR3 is TGTGCCACCCAGTCGGGCGAGCAGTACTTC. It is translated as CATQSGEQYF.

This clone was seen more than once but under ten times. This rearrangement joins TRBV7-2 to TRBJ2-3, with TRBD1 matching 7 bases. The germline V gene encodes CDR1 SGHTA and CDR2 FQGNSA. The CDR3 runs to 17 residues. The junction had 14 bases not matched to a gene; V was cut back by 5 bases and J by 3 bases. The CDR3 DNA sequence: TGTGCCAGCAGCCGACCACCCAATATCAGGGGGACAGATACGCAGTATTTT. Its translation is CASSRPPNIRGTDTQYF.

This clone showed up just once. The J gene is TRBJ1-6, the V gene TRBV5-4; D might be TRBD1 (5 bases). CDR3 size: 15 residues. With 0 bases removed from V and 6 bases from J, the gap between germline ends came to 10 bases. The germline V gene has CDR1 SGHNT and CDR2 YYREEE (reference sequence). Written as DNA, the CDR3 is TGTGCCAGCAGCTTGGTAGGGGTAGTTAATTCACCCCTCCACTTT. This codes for CASSLVGVVNSPLHF.

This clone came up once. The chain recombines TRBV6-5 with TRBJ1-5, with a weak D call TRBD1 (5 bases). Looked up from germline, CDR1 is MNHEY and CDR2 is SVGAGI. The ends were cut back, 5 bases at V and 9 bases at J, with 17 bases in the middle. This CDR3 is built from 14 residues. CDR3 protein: CASSQGVQERPQHF. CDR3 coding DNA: TGTGCCAGCAGTCAAGGGGTGCAGGAGCGGCCCCAGCATTTT.

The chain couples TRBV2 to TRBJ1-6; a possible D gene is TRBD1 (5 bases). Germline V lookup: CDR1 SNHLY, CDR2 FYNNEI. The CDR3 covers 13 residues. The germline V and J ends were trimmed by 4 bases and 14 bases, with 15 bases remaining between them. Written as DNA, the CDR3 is TGTGCCAGCAGTGGGGGGTATTCAGCCGCCCTCCACTTT. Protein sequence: CASSGGYSAALHF. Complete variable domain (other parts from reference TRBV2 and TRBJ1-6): EPEVTQTPSHQVTQMGQEVILRCVPISNHLYFYWYRQILGQKVEFLVSFYNNEISEKSEIFDDQFSVERPDGSNFTLKIRSTKLEDSAMYFCASSGGYSAALHFGNGTRLTVT.

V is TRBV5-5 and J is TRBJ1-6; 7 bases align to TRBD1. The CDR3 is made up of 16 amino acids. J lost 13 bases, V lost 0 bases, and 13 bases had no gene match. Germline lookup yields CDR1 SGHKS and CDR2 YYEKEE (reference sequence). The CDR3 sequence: CASSLAQGGPQSPLHF. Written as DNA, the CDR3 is TGTGCCAGCAGCTTGGCCCAGGGGGGCCCCCAATCGCCCCTCCACTTT.

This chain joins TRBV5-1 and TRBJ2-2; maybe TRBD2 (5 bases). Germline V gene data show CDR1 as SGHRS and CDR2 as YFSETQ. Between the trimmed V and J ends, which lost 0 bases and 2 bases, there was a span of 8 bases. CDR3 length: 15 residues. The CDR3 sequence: CASSLGGANTGELFF. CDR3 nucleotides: TGCGCCAGCAGCTTGGGGGGAGCAAACACCGGGGAGCTGTTTTTT.

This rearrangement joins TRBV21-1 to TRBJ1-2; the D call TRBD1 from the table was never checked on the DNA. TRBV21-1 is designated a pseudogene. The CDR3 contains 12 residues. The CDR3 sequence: CATKTPNYGYTF. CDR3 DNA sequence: TGTGCCACCAAGACACCTAACTATGGCTACACCTTC.

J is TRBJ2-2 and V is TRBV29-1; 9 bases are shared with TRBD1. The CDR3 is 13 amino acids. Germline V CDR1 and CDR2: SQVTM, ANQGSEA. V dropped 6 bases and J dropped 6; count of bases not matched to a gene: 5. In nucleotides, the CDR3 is TGCAGCGTCCGGACAGGGGACTCCGGGGAGCTGTTTTTT. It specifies CSVRTGDSGELFF.

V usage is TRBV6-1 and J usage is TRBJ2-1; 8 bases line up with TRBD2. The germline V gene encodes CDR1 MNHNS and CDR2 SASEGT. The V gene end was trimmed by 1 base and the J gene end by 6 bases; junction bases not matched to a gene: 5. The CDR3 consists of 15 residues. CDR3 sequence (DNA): TGTGCCAGCAGTGAAGATGGCGGGAGGTTCAATGAGCAGTTCTTC. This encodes CASSEDGGRFNEQFF.

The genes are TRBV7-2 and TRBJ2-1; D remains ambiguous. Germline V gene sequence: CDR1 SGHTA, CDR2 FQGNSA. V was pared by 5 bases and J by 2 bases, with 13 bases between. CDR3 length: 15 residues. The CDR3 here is CASSVRRVTYNEQFF. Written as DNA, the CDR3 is TGTGCCAGCAGCGTACGCCGGGTCACCTACAATGAGCAGTTCTTC.

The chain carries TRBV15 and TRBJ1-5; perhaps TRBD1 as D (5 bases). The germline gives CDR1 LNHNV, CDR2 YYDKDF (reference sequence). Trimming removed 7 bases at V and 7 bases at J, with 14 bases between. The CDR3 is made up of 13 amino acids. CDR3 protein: CATTPGIDQPQHF. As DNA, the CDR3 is TGTGCCACCACTCCAGGGATAGACCAGCCCCAGCATTTT.

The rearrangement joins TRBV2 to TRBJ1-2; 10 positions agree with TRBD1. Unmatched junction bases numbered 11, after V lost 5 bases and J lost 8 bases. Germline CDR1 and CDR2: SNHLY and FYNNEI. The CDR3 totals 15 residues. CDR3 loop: CASSSRQGASVGYTF. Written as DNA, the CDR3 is TGTGCCAGCAGTTCCCGACAGGGGGCTTCTGTCGGCTACACCTTC.

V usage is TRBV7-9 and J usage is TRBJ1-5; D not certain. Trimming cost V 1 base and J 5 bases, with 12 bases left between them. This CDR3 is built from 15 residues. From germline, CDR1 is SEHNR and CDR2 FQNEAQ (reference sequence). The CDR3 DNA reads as TGTGCCAGCAGCTTAGATTTGGGGATCGATCAGCCCCAGCATTTT. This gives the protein CASSLDLGIDQPQHF.